This T cell receptor beta chain was sequenced during a study of graft-versus-host responses after intestinal transplantation. Produced via immunoSEQ multiplex PCR; TCRdb's table is partial and in-frame only. Of just over 95,000 clones detected, 90% to 95% appear once; the ten largest clones hold approximately 0.18%. The study's findings and limits: Association was observed between peak circulating GvH clone levels and early post-transplant HvG declines. Allografts of one patient group, those with graft-donor T cell macrochimerism, had high graft-versus-host to host-versus-graft clonal ratios. The authors found GvH clones in recipient marrow, some appearing first in ileum or blood.

Germline-derived CDR1 and CDR2 are MNHEY and SVGAGI. The ends lost 2 bases at V and 11 bases at J; junction bases unmatched: 5. This CDR3 contains 15 residues. With regard to this clone: The antigen remains unidentified.

This TCR derives from a human donor who received an intestinal transplant. The chain joins TRBV6-5 to TRBJ2-1; 14 bases line up with TRBD2. Sequences were derived from unstimulated CD4+ T cells sorted from spleen or lymph node cells, sampled before intestinal transplant. This CDR3 reads CASSYGTSGRGQQFF. As DNA, the CDR3 is TGTGCCAGCAGTTACGGGACTAGCGGGAGAGGACAGCAGTTCTTC.